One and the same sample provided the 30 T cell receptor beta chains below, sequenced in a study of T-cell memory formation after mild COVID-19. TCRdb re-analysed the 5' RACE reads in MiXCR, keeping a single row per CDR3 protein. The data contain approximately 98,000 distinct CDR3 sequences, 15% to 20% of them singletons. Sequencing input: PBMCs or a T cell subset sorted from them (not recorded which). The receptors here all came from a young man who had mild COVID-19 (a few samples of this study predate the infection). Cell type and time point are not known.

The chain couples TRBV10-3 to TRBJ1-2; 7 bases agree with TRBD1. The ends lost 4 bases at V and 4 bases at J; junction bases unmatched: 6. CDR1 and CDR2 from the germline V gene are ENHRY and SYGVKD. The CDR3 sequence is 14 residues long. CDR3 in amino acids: CAISAATGTYGYTF. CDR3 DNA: TGTGCCATCAGTGCAGCGACAGGGACCTATGGCTACACCTTC.

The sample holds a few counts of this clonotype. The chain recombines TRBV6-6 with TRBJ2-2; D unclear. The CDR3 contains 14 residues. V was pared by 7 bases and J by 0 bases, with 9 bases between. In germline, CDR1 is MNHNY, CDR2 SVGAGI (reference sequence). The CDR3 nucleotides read TGTGCCAGCAACGGGCTAGCGAACACCGGGGAGCTGTTTTTT. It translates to CASNGLANTGELFF.

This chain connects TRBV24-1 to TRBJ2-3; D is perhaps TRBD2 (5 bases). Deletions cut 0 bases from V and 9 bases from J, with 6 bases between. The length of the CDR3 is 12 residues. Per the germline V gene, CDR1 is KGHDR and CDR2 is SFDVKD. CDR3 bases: TGTGCCACCAGTGATTTGACGGGAACGCAGTATTTT. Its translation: CATSDLTGTQYF.

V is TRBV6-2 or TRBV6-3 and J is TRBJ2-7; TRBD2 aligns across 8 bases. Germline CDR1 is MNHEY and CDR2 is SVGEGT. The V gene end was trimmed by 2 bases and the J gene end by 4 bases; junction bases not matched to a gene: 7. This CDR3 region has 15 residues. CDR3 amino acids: CASSYLWGLGYEQYF. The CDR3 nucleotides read TGTGCCAGCAGTTACCTATGGGGACTAGGATACGAGCAGTACTTC.

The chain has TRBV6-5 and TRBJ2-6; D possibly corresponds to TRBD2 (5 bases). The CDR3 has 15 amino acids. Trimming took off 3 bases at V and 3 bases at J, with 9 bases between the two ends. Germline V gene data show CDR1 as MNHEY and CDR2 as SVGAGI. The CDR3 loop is CASSYSGLGANVLTF. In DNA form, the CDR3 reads TGTGCCAGCAGTTATTCTGGACTTGGGGCCAACGTCCTGACTTTC.

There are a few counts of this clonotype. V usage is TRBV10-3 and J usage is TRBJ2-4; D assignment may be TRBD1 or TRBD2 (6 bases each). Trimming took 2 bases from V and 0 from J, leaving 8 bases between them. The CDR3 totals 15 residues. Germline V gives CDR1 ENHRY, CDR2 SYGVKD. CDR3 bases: TGTGCCATCAGTGAGAGGGGGGCAGCCAAAAACATTCAGTACTTC. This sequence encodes CAISERGAAKNIQYF.

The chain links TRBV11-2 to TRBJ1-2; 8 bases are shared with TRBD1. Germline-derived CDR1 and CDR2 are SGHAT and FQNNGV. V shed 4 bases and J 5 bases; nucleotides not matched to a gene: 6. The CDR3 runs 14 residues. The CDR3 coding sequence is TGTGCCAGCAGCTCCATCCAGGGGGCGTATGGCTACACCTTC. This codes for CASSSIQGAYGYTF.

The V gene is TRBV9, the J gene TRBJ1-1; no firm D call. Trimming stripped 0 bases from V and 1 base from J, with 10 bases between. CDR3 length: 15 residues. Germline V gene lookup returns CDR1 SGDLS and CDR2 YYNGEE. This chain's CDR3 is CASSVDITSNTEAFF. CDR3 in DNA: TGTGCCAGCAGCGTAGATATAACCTCGAACACTGAAGCTTTCTTT.

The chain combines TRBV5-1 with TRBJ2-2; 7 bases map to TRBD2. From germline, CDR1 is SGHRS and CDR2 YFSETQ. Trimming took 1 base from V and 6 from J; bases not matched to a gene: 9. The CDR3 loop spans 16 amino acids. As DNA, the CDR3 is TGCGCCAGCAGCTTGCTCCTAGCGGAAAATGCCGGGGAGCTGTTTTTT. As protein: CASSLLLAENAGELFF. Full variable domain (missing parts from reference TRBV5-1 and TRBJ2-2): KAGVTQTPRYLIKTRGQQVTLSCSPISGHRSVSWYQQTPGQGLQFLFEYFSETQRNKGNFPGRFSGRQFSNSRSEMNVSTLELGDSALYLCASSLLLAENAGELFFGEGSRLTVL.

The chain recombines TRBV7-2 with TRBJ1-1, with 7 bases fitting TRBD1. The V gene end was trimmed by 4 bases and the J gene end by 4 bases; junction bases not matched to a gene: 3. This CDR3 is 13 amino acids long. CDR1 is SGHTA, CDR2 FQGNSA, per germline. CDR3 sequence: CASSSPGGTEAFF. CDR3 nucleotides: TGTGCCAGCAGCTCTCCAGGGGGCACTGAAGCTTTCTTT.

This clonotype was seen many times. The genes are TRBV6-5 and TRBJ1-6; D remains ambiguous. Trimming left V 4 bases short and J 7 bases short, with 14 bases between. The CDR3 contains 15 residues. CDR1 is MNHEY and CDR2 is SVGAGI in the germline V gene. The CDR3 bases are TGTGCCAGCAGTTTTAAGGTCAGAAGGAATTCACCCCTCCACTTT. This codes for CASSFKVRRNSPLHF.

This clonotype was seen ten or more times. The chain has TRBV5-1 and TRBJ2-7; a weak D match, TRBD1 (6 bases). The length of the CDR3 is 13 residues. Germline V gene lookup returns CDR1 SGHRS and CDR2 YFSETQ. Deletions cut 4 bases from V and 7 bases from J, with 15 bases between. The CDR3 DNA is TGCGCCAGCAGCATCGATCAAACAGGGGAGCAGTACTTC. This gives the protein CASSIDQTGEQYF.

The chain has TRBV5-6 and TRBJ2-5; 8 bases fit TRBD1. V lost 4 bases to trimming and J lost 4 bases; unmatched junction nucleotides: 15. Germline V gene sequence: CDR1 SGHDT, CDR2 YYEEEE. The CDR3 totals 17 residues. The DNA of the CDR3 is TGTGCCAGCAGCGAGGTCGGGGTGGGGACAGGACTAGAGACCCAGTACTTC. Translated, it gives CASSEVGVGTGLETQYF.

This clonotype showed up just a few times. CDR3 protein: CASSRTGLISSEQYV. Written as DNA, the CDR3 is TGTGCCAGCTCACGGACAGGTTTGATCTCTTCCGAGCAGTACGTC. The rearrangement joins TRBV18 to TRBJ2-7; 7 positions match TRBD1. The J segment lost 6 bases and the V segment lost 4 bases, leaving 12 bases of the junction unmatched. The CDR3 contains 15 residues. CDR1 is KGHSH, CDR2 LQKENI, per germline.

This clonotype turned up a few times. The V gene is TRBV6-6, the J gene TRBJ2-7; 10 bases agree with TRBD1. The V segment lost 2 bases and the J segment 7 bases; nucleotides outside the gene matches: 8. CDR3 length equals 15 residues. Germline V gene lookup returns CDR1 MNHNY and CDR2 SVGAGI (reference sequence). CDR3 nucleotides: TGTGCCAGCAGTTACCAGCCGGGACAGGGGTGGGAGCAGTACGTC. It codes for CASSYQPGQGWEQYV.

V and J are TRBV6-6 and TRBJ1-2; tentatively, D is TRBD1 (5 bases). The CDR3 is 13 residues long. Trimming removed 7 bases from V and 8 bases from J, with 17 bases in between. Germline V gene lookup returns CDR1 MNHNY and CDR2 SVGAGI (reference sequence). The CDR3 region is CASISQGLMGYTF. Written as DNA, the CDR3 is TGTGCCAGCATTTCCCAGGGCCTTATGGGCTACACCTTC.

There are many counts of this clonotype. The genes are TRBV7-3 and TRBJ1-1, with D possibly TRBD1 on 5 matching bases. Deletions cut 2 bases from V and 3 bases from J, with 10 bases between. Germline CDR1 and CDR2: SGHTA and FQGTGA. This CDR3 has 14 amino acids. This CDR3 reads CASSLQGGDTEAFF. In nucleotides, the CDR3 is TGTGCCAGCAGCTTACAGGGAGGGGACACTGAAGCTTTCTTT.

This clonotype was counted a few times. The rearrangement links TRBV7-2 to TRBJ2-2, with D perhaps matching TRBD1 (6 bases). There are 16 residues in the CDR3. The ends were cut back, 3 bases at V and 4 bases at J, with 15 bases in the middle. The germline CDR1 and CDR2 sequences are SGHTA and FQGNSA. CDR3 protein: CASSFMGQGFTGELFF. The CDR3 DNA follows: TGTGCCAGCAGCTTTATGGGACAAGGTTTCACCGGGGAGCTGTTTTTT.

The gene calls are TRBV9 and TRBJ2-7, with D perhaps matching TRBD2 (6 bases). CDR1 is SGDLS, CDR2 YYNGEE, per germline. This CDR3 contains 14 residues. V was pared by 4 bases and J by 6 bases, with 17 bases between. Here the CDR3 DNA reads TGTGCCAGCAGCCAGGAGGCAGGAGGGCGCGAGCAGTACTTC. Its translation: CASSQEAGGREQYF.

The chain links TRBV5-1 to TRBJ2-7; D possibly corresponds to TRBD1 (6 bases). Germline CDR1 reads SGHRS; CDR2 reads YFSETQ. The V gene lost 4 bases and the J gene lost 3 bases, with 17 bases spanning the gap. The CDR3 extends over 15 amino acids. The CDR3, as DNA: TGCGCCAGCAGCCCACTCCCCGGACAGCTCTACGAGCAGTACTTC. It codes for CASSPLPGQLYEQYF.

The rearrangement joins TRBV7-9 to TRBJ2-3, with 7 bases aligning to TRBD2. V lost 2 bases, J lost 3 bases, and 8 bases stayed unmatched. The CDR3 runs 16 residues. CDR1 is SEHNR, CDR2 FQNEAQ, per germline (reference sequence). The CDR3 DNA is TGTGCCAGCAGCTTATCCGCGGGGGACTTTACAGATACGCAGTATTTT. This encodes CASSLSAGDFTDTQYF.

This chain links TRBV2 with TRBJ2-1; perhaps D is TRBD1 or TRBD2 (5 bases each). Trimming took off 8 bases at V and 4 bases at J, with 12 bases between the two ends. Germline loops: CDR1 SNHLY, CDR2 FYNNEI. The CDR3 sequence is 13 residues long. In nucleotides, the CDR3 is TGTGCCAGCTCCCGGGACGAATACAATGAGCAGTTCTTC. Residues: CASSRDEYNEQFF.

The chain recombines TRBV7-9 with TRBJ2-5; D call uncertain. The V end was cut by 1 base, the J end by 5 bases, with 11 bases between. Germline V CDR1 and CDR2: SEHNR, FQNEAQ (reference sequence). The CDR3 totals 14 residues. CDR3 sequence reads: CASSLVISRETQYF. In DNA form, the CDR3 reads TGTGCCAGCAGCTTAGTAATCTCCCGGGAGACCCAGTACTTC.

The CDR3 loop is CSARGGTSGNTIYF. As DNA, the CDR3 is TGCAGTGCTAGAGGGGGAACATCTGGAAACACCATATATTTT. This chain links TRBV20-1 with TRBJ1-3, with D unresolved. In germline, CDR1 is DFQATT, CDR2 SNEGSKA (reference sequence). The length of the CDR3 is 14 residues. V gave up 1 base and J gave up 1 base, with 8 bases separating them.

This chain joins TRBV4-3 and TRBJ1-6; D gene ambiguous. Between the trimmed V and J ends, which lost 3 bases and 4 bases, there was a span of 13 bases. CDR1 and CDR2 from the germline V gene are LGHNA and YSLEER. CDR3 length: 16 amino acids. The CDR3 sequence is CASSQGSGGYNSPLHF. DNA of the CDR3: TGCGCCAGCAGCCAGGGGAGTGGAGGGTATAATTCACCCCTCCACTTT.

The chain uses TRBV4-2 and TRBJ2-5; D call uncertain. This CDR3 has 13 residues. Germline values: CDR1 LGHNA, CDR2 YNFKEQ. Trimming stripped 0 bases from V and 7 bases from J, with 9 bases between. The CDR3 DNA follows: TGTGCCAGCAGCCAAGAGGTGACGGGGACCCAGTACTTC. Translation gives CASSQEVTGTQYF.

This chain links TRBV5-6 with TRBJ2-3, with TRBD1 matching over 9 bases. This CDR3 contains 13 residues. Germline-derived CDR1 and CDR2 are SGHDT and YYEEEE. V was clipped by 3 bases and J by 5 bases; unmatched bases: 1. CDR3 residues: CASSWGQGDTQYF. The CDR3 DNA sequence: TGTGCCAGCAGCTGGGGACAGGGAGATACGCAGTATTTT.

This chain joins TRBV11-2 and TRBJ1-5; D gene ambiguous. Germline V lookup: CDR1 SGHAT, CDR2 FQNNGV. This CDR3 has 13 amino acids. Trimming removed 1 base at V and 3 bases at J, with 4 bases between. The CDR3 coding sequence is TGTGCCAGCAGCTTAGGGCTCAATCAGCCCCAGCATTTT. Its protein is CASSLGLNQPQHF.

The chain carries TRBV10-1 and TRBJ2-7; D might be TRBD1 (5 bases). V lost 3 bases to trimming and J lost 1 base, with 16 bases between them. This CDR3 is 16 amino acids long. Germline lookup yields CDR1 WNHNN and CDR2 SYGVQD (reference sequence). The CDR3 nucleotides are TGCGCCAGCAGTGACCAAGGGGCCGGCAATTCCTACGAGCAGTACTTC. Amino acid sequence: CASSDQGAGNSYEQYF.

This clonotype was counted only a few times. The CDR3 coding sequence is TGCAGTGCTAGCCCCCCGGGGTCCTACAATGAGCAGTTCTTC. This sequence encodes CSASPPGSYNEQFF. The chain links TRBV20-1 to TRBJ2-1; possible D gene TRBD2, 5 bases. The CDR3 totals 14 residues. V was clipped by 3 bases and J by 1 base, with 10 bases between them. In germline, CDR1 is DFQATT, CDR2 SNEGSKA (reference sequence).